This T cell receptor (beta chain) was identified during a study of shared clonotypes between healthy human individuals. Overall study: There were three CD4 naive, three CD4 memory, two CD8 naive and one CD8 memory plates per donor.

Sequencing was performed with immunoSEQ multiplex PCR; in TCRdb, only in-frame clones are kept and a portion is missing. The sample has roughly 2.2 million clones; approximately 93% are singletons. This CDR3 has 15 residues. The junction had 8 bases not matched to a gene; V was cut back by 3 bases and J by 5 bases. CDR1 is SGHDT, CDR2 YYEEEE, per germline. The V gene is TRBV5-6, the J gene TRBJ1-2; 9 bases fit TRBD1. Material for sequencing was naive CD4+ T cells from PBMCs. Subset reported: CD45RA+ positively selected. The receptor was derived from a man aged 18-30 years in good health. Some clones in this sample may be carry-over from other donors' samples. This chain's CDR3 is CASSSMDRGLYGYTF. DNA for the CDR3: TGTGCCAGCAGCTCTATGGACAGGGGATTGTATGGCTACACCTTC. The complete variable domain, with remaining parts taken from reference TRBV5-6 and TRBJ1-2, reads DAGVTQSPTHLIKTRGQQVTLRCSPKSGHDTVSWYQQALGQGPQFIFQYYEEEERQRGNFPDRFSGHQFPNYSSELNVNALLLGDSALYLCASSSMDRGLYGYTFGSGTRLTVV.